This is a list of T cell receptor beta chains from one sample in a study of PD-L1 blockade in urothelial cancer. Some clones are missing from TCRdb's copy, which holds only in-frame ones; the method was immunoSEQ multiplex PCR. The sample lists approximately 72,000 clones, around 87% occurring once. The starting material was PBMCs, obtained around atezolizumab (anti-PD-L1) treatment. The source of these receptors is a man aged 55 to 70 with urothelial cancer. Each CDR3 is given with its conserved first and last residue. A D gene is named only where the DNA matches it firmly. Part of the rows lack a size; the others show once, few, many or a class for expanded clones.

TRBD2	once	TRBV7-2	TRBJ2-7	CASSLYLAGGLSYEQYF	TGTGCCAGCAGCTTATATTTAGCGGGGGGTCTCTCCTACGAGCAGTACTTC
-	-	TRBV6-1	TRBJ1-2	CASNADSVYGYTF	TGTGCCAGCAATGCGGACTCCGTCTATGGCTACACCTTC
TRBD2	-	TRBV18	TRBJ2-1	CASSPGLAGGPNEQFF	TGTGCCAGCTCACCGGGACTAGCGGGGGGGCCAAATGAGCAGTTCTTC
TRBD1	-	TRBV30	TRBJ2-3	CAWSGTGSTDTQYF	TGTGCCTGGAGTGGGACAGGGAGCACAGATACGCAGTATTTT
-	-	TRBV27	TRBJ2-6	CASSSLGSGANVLTF	TGTGCCAGCAGTTCGCTCGGGTCTGGGGCCAACGTCCTGACTTTC
-	-	TRBV7-3	TRBJ1-2	CASSAIAGAPWDYGYTF	TGTGCCAGCAGCGCAATCGCGGGGGCACCCTGGGACTATGGCTACACCTTC
TRBD1	few	TRBV10-3	TRBJ1-6	CAIRDRDNSPLHF	TGTGCCATCCGGGACAGGGATAATTCACCCCTCCACTTT
TRBD1	-	TRBV19	TRBJ2-5	CASSKDRGQETQYF	TGTGCCAGTAGTAAAGACAGGGGCCAAGAGACCCAGTACTTC
TRBD1	-	TRBV15	TRBJ2-7	CATSRIGTAGYSVEQYF	TGTGCCACCAGCAGAATCGGGACAGCTGGGTACTCCGTCGAGCAGTACTTC
TRBD1	-	TRBV29-1	TRBJ2-1	CSVEDHRGPYNEQFF	TGCAGCGTTGAAGATCACAGGGGGCCCTACAATGAGCAGTTCTTC
TRBD1	-	TRBV9	TRBJ1-5	CASSSQGENQPQHF	TGTGCCAGCAGCTCACAGGGGGAGAATCAGCCCCAGCATTTT
TRBD1	-	TRBV2	TRBJ1-4	CASRNTGGRFEKLFF	TGTGCCAGCCGCAACACAGGGGGCAGGTTTGAAAAACTGTTTTTT
TRBD2	few	TRBV28	TRBJ2-5	CASSLAGLGTQYF	TGTGCCAGCAGCCTAGCGGGGTTGGGGACCCAGTACTTC
TRBD1	-	TRBV7-9	TRBJ2-7	CASSDGTASYEQYF	TGTGCCAGCAGCGATGGGACAGCCTCCTACGAGCAGTACTTC
TRBD1	-	TRBV6-6	TRBJ2-7	CASSYTQGAFYEQYF	TGTGCCAGCAGTTATACCCAGGGGGCTTTCTACGAGCAGTACTTC
-	-	TRBV5-8	TRBJ1-1	CASSKGLFEGAFF	TGTGCCAGCAGCAAGGGACTTTTTGAAGGAGCTTTCTTT
TRBD1	-	TRBV30	TRBJ1-4	CAWREPGQGKNRLFF	TGTGCCTGGAGGGAACCGGGACAGGGCAAGAATCGACTGTTTTTT
TRBD1	-	TRBV14	TRBJ1-2	CASSAQGASSHGVGYTF	TGTGCCAGCAGCGCACAGGGGGCTTCTAGCCACGGGGTAGGCTACACCTTC
TRBD2	-	TRBV4-3	TRBJ2-2	CASSLTSGGENTGELFF	TGCGCCAGCAGCCTAACTAGCGGGGGGGAGAACACCGGGGAGCTGTTTTTT
-	-	TRBV5-1	TRBJ1-1	CASSLESIQGAEAFF	TGCGCCAGCAGCTTGGAGAGTATACAAGGAGCCGAAGCTTTCTTT
TRBD2	once	TRBV19	TRBJ2-2	CASSIGLAGGRSTGELFF	TGTGCCAGTAGTATAGGACTAGCGGGGGGTCGCTCGACCGGGGAGCTGTTTTTT
-	-	TRBV12-2	TRBJ2-7	CASRLAIIWASGGPSYEQYF	TGTGCAAGTCGCTTAGCGATTATATGGGCTAGCGGGGGCCCCTCCTACGAGCAGTACTTC
TRBD1	-	TRBV5-5	TRBJ1-1	CASSRGTGGEAFF	TGTGCCAGCAGCCGCGGGACAGGGGGCGAAGCTTTCTTT